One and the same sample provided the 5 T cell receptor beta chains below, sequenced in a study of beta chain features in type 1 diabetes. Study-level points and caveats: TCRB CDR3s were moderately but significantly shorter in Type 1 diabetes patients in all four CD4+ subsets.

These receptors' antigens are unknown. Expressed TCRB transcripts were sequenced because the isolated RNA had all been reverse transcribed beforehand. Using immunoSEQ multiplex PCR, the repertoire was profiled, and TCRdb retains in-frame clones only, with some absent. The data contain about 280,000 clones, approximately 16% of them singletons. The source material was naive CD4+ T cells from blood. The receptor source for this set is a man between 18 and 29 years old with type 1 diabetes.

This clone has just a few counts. CDR3 sequence: CASSTDSNTEAFF. The CDR3 DNA is TGTGCCAGCAGCACGGACTCGAACACTGAAGCTTTCTTT. The chain recombines TRBV5-5 with TRBJ1-1; D remains ambiguous. V lost 4 bases and J 1 base, leaving 8 bases between the germline ends. Germline CDR1 SGHKS, CDR2 YYEKEE (reference sequence). The CDR3 is 13 residues long.

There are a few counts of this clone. The CDR3 sequence: CASSPTSGGHYEQYF. The CDR3 DNA is TGTGCCAGCTCTCCAACTAGCGGGGGGCACTACGAGCAGTACTTC. The rearrangement links TRBV18 to TRBJ2-7, with 12 bases that match TRBD2. Germline V gives CDR1 KGHSH, CDR2 LQKENI. The CDR3 is made up of 15 amino acids. V dropped 6 bases and J dropped 3; count of bases not matched to a gene: 6. Drawing the rest from reference TRBV18 and TRBJ2-7, the complete variable domain is NAGVMQNPRHLVRRRGQEARLRCSPMKGHSHVYWYRQLPEEGLKFMVYLQKENIIDESGMPKERFSAEFPKEGPSILRIQQVVRGDSAAYFCASSPTSGGHYEQYFGPGTRLTVT.

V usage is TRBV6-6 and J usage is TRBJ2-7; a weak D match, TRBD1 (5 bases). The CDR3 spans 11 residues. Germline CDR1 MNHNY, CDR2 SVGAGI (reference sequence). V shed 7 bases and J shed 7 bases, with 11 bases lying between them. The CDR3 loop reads CASTQGEEQYF. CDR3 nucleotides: TGTGCCAGCACCCAGGGTGAGGAGCAGTACTTC.

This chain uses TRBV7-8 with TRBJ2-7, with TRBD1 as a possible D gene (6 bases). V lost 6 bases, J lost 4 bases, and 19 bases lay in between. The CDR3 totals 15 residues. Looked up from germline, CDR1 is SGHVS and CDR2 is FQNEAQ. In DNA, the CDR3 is TGTGCCAGCAGGTTCCGGGACACCCTGTTATACGAGCAGTACTTC. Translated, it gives CASRFRDTLLYEQYF.

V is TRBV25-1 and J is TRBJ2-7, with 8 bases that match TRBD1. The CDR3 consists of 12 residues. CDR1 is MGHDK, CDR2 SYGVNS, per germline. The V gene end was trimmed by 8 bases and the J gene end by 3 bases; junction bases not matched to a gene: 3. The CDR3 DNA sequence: TGTGCCAGCGCGGACAGGGTCTACGAGCAGTACTTC. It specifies CASADRVYEQYF.